Below, 8 T cell receptor beta chains from the same sample are listed, as sequenced in a study of technical replicates of blood from a handful of donors. Data came from immunoSEQ multiplex PCR; TCRdb stores just in-frame clones and leaves some out. The sample records under 80,000 clones, 85% to 95% being singletons. The sample consisted of T cells isolated from PBMCs. The origin of the receptors is a human donor in good health.

The chain couples TRBV5-1 to TRBJ2-1; the match to TRBD2 covers 9 bases. V was clipped by 4 bases and J by 3 bases; unmatched bases: 8. CDR1 is SGHRS and CDR2 is YFSETQ in the germline V gene. CDR3 length: 16 amino acids. CDR3 amino acids: CASSQSSGGYYNEQFF. CDR3 coding DNA: TGCGCCAGCAGCCAAAGTAGCGGGGGCTACTACAATGAGCAGTTCTTC.

The chain joins TRBV19 to TRBJ2-4, with no clear D. From germline, CDR1 is LNHDA and CDR2 SQIVND (reference sequence). V was pared by 4 bases and J by 4 bases, with 17 bases between. The CDR3 loop spans 16 amino acids. The CDR3 coding sequence is TGTGCCAGTAGTACCCCCACGCTACCCGATAAAAACATTCAGTACTTC. Amino acid sequence: CASSTPTLPDKNIQYF.

CDR3 sequence reads: CASSLPGLGGPGNEQFF. Written as DNA, the CDR3 is TGTGCCAGCAGCCTCCCTGGGTTGGGAGGGCCGGGCAATGAGCAGTTCTTC. This chain uses TRBV7-9 with TRBJ2-1; TRBD2 aligns across 7 bases. J was trimmed by 6 bases and V by 5 bases; bases with no gene match: 16. The CDR3 is 17 residues long. Germline V gives CDR1 SEHNR, CDR2 FQNEAQ (reference sequence).

The chain joins TRBV6-6 to TRBJ2-5; a weak D match, TRBD2 (5 bases). CDR1 is MNHNY, CDR2 SVGAGI, per germline (reference sequence). The CDR3 totals 13 residues. Between the trimmed V and J ends, which lost 8 bases and 3 bases, there was a span of 13 bases. The CDR3 loop reads CASSKDWEETQYF. As DNA, the CDR3 is TGTGCCAGCTCGAAGGACTGGGAAGAGACCCAGTACTTC.

V gene TRBV19 combines with J gene TRBJ2-7; possibly TRBD2 for D (5 bases). CDR3 length: 16 amino acids. V was pared by 5 bases and J by 6 bases, with 23 bases between. Germline CDR1 reads LNHDA; CDR2 reads SQIVND (reference sequence). This chain's CDR3 is CASSVGQRKLPIEQYF. The CDR3 DNA reads as TGTGCCAGTAGTGTGGGCCAGCGGAAGCTACCTATCGAGCAGTACTTC. Full variable domain (remainder filled in from reference TRBV19 and TRBJ2-7): DGGITQSPKYLFRKEGQNVTLSCEQNLNHDAMYWYRQDPGQGLRLIYYSQIVNDFQKGDIAEGYSVSREKKESFPLTVTSAQKNPTAFYLCASSVGQRKLPIEQYFGPGTRLTVT.

The V and J genes are TRBV7-9 and TRBJ1-3, with TRBD1 identical over 8 bases. The CDR3 length is 16 residues. V trimming: 4 bases; J trimming: 0 bases; junction bases outside the gene matches: 5. Per the germline V gene, CDR1 is SEHNR and CDR2 is FQNEAQ (reference sequence). CDR3 nucleotide sequence: TGTGCCAGCAGCTCAAGGACAGGGAGCTCTGGAAACACCATATATTTT. It codes for CASSSRTGSSGNTIYF.

The chain links TRBV18 to TRBJ1-4; D may be TRBD1 (5 bases). Trimming removed 3 bases from V and 5 bases from J, with 16 bases in between. The CDR3 consists of 16 residues. Germline V gives CDR1 KGHSH, CDR2 LQKENI. The CDR3 sequence is CASSPGTGVYNEKLFF. The CDR3 DNA reads as TGTGCCAGCTCACCTGGCACGGGGGTATACAATGAAAAACTGTTTTTT.

This sequence joins TRBV21-1 and TRBJ2-3; no check of the table's D call, TRBD2, against the DNA was made. TRBV21-1 is marked as a pseudogene. This CDR3 spans 13 amino acids. This CDR3 reads CASAASRTDTQYF. CDR3 DNA sequence: TGTGCCAGCGCCGCTAGCCGCACAGATACGCAGTATTTT.